Listed here are 15 T cell receptor beta chains from one sample, sequenced in a study of T cell responses to AZD1222 COVID-19 vaccine. Only in-frame clones appear in the TCRdb table, and some are missing; sequencing was by immunoSEQ multiplex PCR. The data show around 140,000 clones, 91% seen once. Sequencing used peripheral blood, obtained on day 0 of AZD1222 vaccination. These receptors came from an adult in good health.

The V gene is TRBV24-1, the J gene TRBJ2-7; D is uncertain. Trimming cost V 3 bases and J 1 base, with 15 bases left between them. The germline V gene has CDR1 KGHDR and CDR2 SFDVKD. The CDR3 sequence is 16 residues long. The chain's CDR3 is CATSDANPTGSYEQYF. The CDR3 DNA sequence: TGTGCCACCAGTGATGCCAACCCCACCGGGTCCTACGAGCAGTACTTC.

V gene TRBV6-6 combines with J gene TRBJ1-1; D is uncertain. V was clipped by 5 bases and J by 6 bases, with 10 bases between them. The germline gives CDR1 MNHNY, CDR2 SVGAGI (reference sequence). This CDR3 has 12 residues. The CDR3 here is CASSPLVAEAFF. The CDR3 DNA reads TGTGCCAGCAGTCCATTGGTAGCTGAAGCTTTCTTT.

The chain combines TRBV2 with TRBJ2-7; D gene unclear. Trimming removed 5 bases from V and 0 bases from J, with 8 bases in between. The length of the CDR3 is 13 residues. Germline loops: CDR1 SNHLY, CDR2 FYNNEI. CDR3 region: CASSHDTSYEQYF. The CDR3 nucleotides read TGTGCCAGCAGTCACGACACCTCCTACGAGCAGTACTTC.

This sequence joins TRBV13 and TRBJ2-1; 7 positions match TRBD2. The V gene's germline CDR1 is PRHDT and CDR2 FYEKMQ (reference sequence). This CDR3 contains 15 residues. Losses at the gene ends were 8 bases for V and 0 bases for J; bases not matched to a gene: 7. As DNA, the CDR3 is TGTGCCAGCTCCATAGCGGGTAGCTCCTACAATGAGCAGTTCTTC. Amino acids: CASSIAGSSYNEQFF. Looking up the rest from reference TRBV13 and TRBJ2-1 gives the full variable domain: AAGVIQSPRHLIKEKRETATLKCYPIPRHDTVYWYQQGPGQDPQFLISFYEKMQSDKGSIPDRFSAQQFSDYHSELNMSSLELGDSALYFCASSIAGSSYNEQFFGPGTRLTVL.

The chain joins TRBV7-9 to TRBJ2-1; D is possibly TRBD2 (6 bases). Germline V gene sequence: CDR1 SEHNR, CDR2 FQNEAQ (reference sequence). The CDR3 sequence is 15 residues long. V was cut by 5 bases and J by 2 bases, with 13 bases left in between. The CDR3 DNA reads as TGTGCCAGCAGCCCCGGAGGGAGAACCTACAATGAGCAGTTCTTC. Protein sequence: CASSPGGRTYNEQFF.

The V and J genes are TRBV12-3 or TRBV12-4 and TRBJ2-7; D ambiguous. This CDR3 contains 12 residues. The V and J ends lost 6 bases and 6 bases respectively, with 12 bases between them. The CDR3 DNA is TGTGCCAGCAGCCAAGGCCCCCTCGAGCAGTACTTC. Translated, it gives CASSQGPLEQYF.

The rearrangement uses TRBV7-8 and TRBJ1-6; tentatively, D is TRBD1 (6 bases). V was clipped by 5 bases and J by 6 bases, with 17 bases between them. The CDR3 is 16 amino acids. From germline, CDR1 is SGHVS and CDR2 FQNEAQ. The CDR3 DNA sequence: TGTGCCAGCAGCCAACCGGGGGCCGCCTCTAATTCACCCCTCCACTTT. Residues: CASSQPGAASNSPLHF.

The rearrangement joins TRBV5-4 to TRBJ1-1; D gene uncertain. The germline gives CDR1 SGHNT, CDR2 YYREEE (reference sequence). V lost 0 bases to trimming and J lost 2 bases, with 11 bases between them. This CDR3 is 15 amino acids long. The DNA of the CDR3 is TGTGCCAGCAGCTTGGGCAGACCGGGAAACACTGAAGCTTTCTTT. Its translation: CASSLGRPGNTEAFF.

J is TRBJ1-2 and V is TRBV5-1; 7 bases line up with TRBD1. This CDR3 has 14 amino acids. The V gene's germline CDR1 is SGHRS and CDR2 YFSETQ. The junction had 9 bases not matched to a gene; V was cut back by 3 bases and J by 7 bases. The CDR3 nucleotides are TGCGCCAGCAGCTCCTTACAGGGGTTTAGTGGCTACACCTTC. Its translation is CASSSLQGFSGYTF. Combining the CDR3 with reference TRBV5-1 and TRBJ1-2 gives the whole variable domain KAGVTQTPRYLIKTRGQQVTLSCSPISGHRSVSWYQQTPGQGLQFLFEYFSETQRNKGNFPGRFSGRQFSNSRSEMNVSTLELGDSALYLCASSSLQGFSGYTFGSGTRLTVV.

The gene calls are TRBV30 and TRBJ2-4; D could derive from TRBD1 or TRBD2 (5 bases each). The germline V gene encodes CDR1 GTSNPN and CDR2 SVGIG (reference sequence). V shed 2 bases and J shed 0 bases, with 11 bases lying between them. The CDR3 has 15 amino acids. The CDR3 loop is CAWSRSGTAKNIQYF. CDR3 coding DNA: TGTGCCTGGAGTAGGAGTGGGACAGCCAAAAACATTCAGTACTTC.

This chain connects TRBV20-1 to TRBJ2-1; the D is unclear. CDR3 size: 13 residues. CDR1 and CDR2 (germline): DFQATT, SNEGSKA (reference sequence). Trimming stripped 3 bases from V and 3 bases from J, with 9 bases between. CDR3 in DNA: TGCAGTGCTAGTGGAAGGAACTACAATGAGCAGTTCTTC. Its translation is CSASGRNYNEQFF.

The J gene is TRBJ2-1, the V gene TRBV7-9, with D possibly being TRBD1 or TRBD2 (5 bases each). Trimming shortened V by 5 bases and J by 2 bases, and 13 bases separated the two germline ends. Germline CDR1 and CDR2: SEHNR and FQNEAQ (reference sequence). The CDR3 loop spans 15 amino acids. CDR3 region: CASSHRGAAYNEQFF. The CDR3 nucleotides read TGTGCCAGCAGCCACCGAGGGGCCGCCTACAATGAGCAGTTCTTC.

The rearrangement joins TRBV11-2 to TRBJ1-2, with D hard to call. The CDR3 is 12 amino acids. Germline V lookup: CDR1 SGHAT, CDR2 FQNNGV. The V gene lost 5 bases and the J gene lost 8 bases, with 12 bases spanning the gap. CDR3 nucleotides: TGTGCCAGCAGCGCAGAGAGTAGGGGCTACACCTTC. Protein product: CASSAESRGYTF.

The V and J genes are TRBV6-1 and TRBJ1-5; 7 positions match TRBD1. This CDR3 region has 17 residues. V dropped 4 bases and J dropped 0; count of bases not matched to a gene: 9. Germline V CDR1 and CDR2: MNHNS, SASEGT. This chain's CDR3 is CASSGDWTGTSNQPQHF. CDR3 DNA: TGTGCCAGCAGTGGAGACTGGACAGGTACTAGCAATCAGCCCCAGCATTTT.

The rearrangement uses TRBV10-3 and TRBJ2-7; D is unclear. The CDR3 contains 13 residues. Per the germline V gene, CDR1 is ENHRY and CDR2 is SYGVKD. Trimming shortened V by 4 bases and J by 7 bases, and 14 bases separated the two germline ends. DNA of the CDR3: TGTGCCATCAGTGGTGCAGGCCTGAGGGAGCAGTACTTC. This codes for CAISGAGLREQYF.